Sequencing of this T cell receptor beta chain was carried out in a study of blood T cell repertoires in COVID-19. TCRdb's copy holds only in-frame clones and misses some; the assay was immunoSEQ multiplex PCR. The table includes 250,000 or so clones, 90% detected once. The germline gives CDR1 SGDLS, CDR2 YYNGEE. The CDR3 totals 14 residues. V lost 0 bases to trimming and J lost 2 bases, with 6 bases between them. This receptor was identified in an older woman with COVID-19, enrolled during active disease. Specimen: peripheral blood. This chain connects TRBV9 to TRBJ1-3; no definite D call. The CDR3 reads CASSVAGTGNTIYF. In DNA form, the CDR3 reads TGTGCCAGCAGCGTAGCGGGTACTGGAAACACCATATATTTT.